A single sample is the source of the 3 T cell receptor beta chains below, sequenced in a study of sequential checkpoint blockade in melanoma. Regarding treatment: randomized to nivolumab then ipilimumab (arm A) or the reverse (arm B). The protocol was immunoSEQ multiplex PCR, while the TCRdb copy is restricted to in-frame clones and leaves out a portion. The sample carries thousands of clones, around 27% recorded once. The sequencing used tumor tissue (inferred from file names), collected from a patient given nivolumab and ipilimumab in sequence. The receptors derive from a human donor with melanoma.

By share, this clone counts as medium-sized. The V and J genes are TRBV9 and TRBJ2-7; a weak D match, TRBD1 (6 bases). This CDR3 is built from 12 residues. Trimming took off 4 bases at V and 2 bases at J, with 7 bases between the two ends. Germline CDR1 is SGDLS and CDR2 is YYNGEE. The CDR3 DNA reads TGTGCCAGCAGCTCAGGGGCCTACGAGCAGTACTTC. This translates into CASSSGAYEQYF.

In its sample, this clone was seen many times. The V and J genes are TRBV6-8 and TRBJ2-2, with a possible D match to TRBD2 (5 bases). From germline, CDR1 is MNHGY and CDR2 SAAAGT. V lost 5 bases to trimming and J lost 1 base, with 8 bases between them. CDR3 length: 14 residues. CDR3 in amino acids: CASSRTWNTGELFF. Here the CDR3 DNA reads TGTGCCAGCAGTAGGACTTGGAACACCGGGGAGCTGTTTTTT.

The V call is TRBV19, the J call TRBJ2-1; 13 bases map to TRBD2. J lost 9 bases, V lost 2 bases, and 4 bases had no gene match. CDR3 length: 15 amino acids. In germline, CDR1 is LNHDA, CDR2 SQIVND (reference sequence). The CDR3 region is CASSIWTSGGGEQFF. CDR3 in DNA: TGTGCCAGTAGTATATGGACTAGCGGGGGCGGTGAGCAGTTCTTC.